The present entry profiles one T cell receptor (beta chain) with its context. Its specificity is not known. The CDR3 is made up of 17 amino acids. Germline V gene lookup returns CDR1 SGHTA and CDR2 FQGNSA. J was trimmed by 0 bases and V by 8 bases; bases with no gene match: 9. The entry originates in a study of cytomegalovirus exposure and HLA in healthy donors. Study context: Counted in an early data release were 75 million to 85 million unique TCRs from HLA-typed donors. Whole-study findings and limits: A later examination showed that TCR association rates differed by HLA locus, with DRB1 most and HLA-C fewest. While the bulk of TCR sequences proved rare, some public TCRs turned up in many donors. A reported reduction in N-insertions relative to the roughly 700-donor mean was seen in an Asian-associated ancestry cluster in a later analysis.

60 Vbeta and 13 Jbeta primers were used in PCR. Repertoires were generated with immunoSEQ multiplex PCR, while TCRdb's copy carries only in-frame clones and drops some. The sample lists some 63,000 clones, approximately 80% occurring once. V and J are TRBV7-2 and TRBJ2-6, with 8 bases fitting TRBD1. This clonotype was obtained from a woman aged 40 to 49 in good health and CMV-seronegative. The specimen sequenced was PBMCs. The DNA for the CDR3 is TGTGCCAGCGCACAGACAGGGGCCCCCTCTGGGGCCAACGTCCTGACTTTC. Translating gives CASAQTGAPSGANVLTF.